This T cell receptor (beta chain) was captured in a study of blood T cells in healthy people across ages. Germline V lookup: CDR1 LGHDT, CDR2 YNNKEL (reference sequence). V lost 1 base and J lost 3, with 16 bases in between. CDR3 length: 17 amino acids. A second PCR, run for about 6 to 11 cycles, used a sample-barcoded 5' primer plus a J-beta primer mix. TCRdb called the 5' RACE reads again in MiXCR, with one record for every CDR3 protein. The sample contains 630,000 or so distinct CDR3 sequences, approximately 30% of which appear only once. This clonotype has ten or more counts. The chain joins TRBV3-1 to TRBJ2-4; D is possibly TRBD2 (6 bases). The source material was blood. This clonotype was sampled from a woman of 80 years or more in good health. The DNA of the CDR3 is TGTGCCAGCAGCCAAGTGGGTGGTAGCGGAAACAAAAACATTCAGTACTTC. As protein: CASSQVGGSGNKNIQYF.